These 2 T cell receptor beta chains came from one sample sequenced in a study of cytomegalovirus exposure and HLA in healthy donors. Primers for the PCR totalled 60 Vbeta and 13 Jbeta. Clones were read by immunoSEQ multiplex PCR, and TCRdb kept only the in-frame ones, dropping some. Of 200,000 or so clones listed, approximately 84% were seen once; the top ten hold 6%. Sequenced: PBMCs. Receptors were obtained from a young woman in good health and CMV-seropositive.

The rearrangement joins TRBV28 to TRBJ2-5; TRBD2 is a possible D gene (5 bases). Per the germline V gene, CDR1 is MDHEN and CDR2 is SYDVKM. V lost 4 bases to trimming and J lost 3 bases, with 27 bases between them. The CDR3 has 19 residues. The CDR3 nucleotides read TGTGCCAGCAGTTATTCGCGAACAACCTTGGAGGTGGGCGAAGAGACCCAGTACTTC. This sequence encodes CASSYSRTTLEVGEETQYF.

The chain has TRBV19 and TRBJ1-1, with D maybe TRBD1 (5 bases). The germline V gene has CDR1 LNHDA and CDR2 SQIVND (reference sequence). The CDR3 contains 17 residues. V lost 2 bases and J lost 0, with 16 bases in between. The CDR3 nucleotides read TGTGCCAGTAGTATATCAGGGCCGACAAGCCTGAACACTGAAGCTTTCTTT. It specifies CASSISGPTSLNTEAFF.